The clone carrying this TCR beta chain was observed at least ten times. Sorting recovered naive CD8 T cells on a CD8+CD4-CCR7+CD45RA+ profile. This CDR3 is built from 11 residues. Germline lookup yields CDR1 SQVTM and CDR2 ANQGSEA. V shed 7 bases and J shed 5 bases, with 9 bases lying between them. Each CDR3 protein gets one entry after TCRdb re-called the PCR reads with MiXCR. Counted here are 97,000 or so distinct CDR3 sequences, under 40% occurring once; the ten biggest clones make up approximately 9.8%. This sample was taken from a study of molecular identifiers for immune sequencing clone quantification.

The V gene is TRBV29-1, the J gene TRBJ2-1; D is unresolved. This clonotype was sampled from a human donor in good health. Some libraries in this study had Jurkat cell RNA spiked in. Material for sequencing was naive CD8+ T cells from blood, with Jurkat cell RNA spiked in. Regarding subset: FACS-sorted CD8+CD4-CCR7+CD45RA+ naive T cells. The CDR3 nucleotides read TGCAGCGGACGTGGGGACAATGAGCAGTTCTTC. It encodes CSGRGDNEQFF.